A selection of T cell receptor beta chains follows, all from one sample in a study of synovial regulatory T cells in juvenile arthritis. Sequencing used immunoSEQ multiplex PCR; TCRdb keeps in-frame clones, though not all of them. Its table lists about 1,000 clones. Material: Treg cells from blood. The receptors stem from a donor aged 2-30 years with juvenile idiopathic arthritis. Both conserved end residues are part of each CDR3. Size is stated as how often the clone was seen (once, few, many) or a class if it is expanded.

j_call v_call clone_size cdr3_aa
TRBJ1-2 TRBV11-3 large CASSPRQGRNYGYTF
TRBJ2-4 TRBV12-5 medium-sized CASGLVLGGDSSKNIQYF
TRBJ2-3 TRBV6-1 medium-sized CASSEAIARPPDTQYF
TRBJ1-2 TRBV6-5 medium-sized CASSRTGLYGYTF
TRBJ1-2 TRBV1 medium-sized CTSVRKTYGYTF
TRBJ2-1 TRBV4-2 medium-sized CASRKGETGRNEQFF
TRBJ2-3 TRBV27 medium-sized CASSLSTGGPIDTQYF
TRBJ2-7 TRBV29-1 medium-sized CSVEARSQGASVLYEQYF
TRBJ2-1 TRBV6-4 medium-sized CASSLTPDPYNEQFF
TRBJ1-5 TRBV6-8 medium-sized CASRKGNQPQHF
TRBJ2-1 TRBV15 medium-sized CATSRVAGKNEQFF
TRBJ2-3 TRBV5-1 medium-sized CASSGHRARTDTQYF
TRBJ1-2 TRBV27 medium-sized CASSLYPSRGGGYTF
TRBJ1-2 TRBV7-9 large CASSRDQGGSGYTF
TRBJ1-1 TRBV5-1 medium-sized CASSGGQGTEAFF
TRBJ2-5 TRBV18 medium-sized CASSRETGPLFYEQYF
TRBJ1-1 TRBV5-1 medium-sized CASSMGHTEAFF
TRBJ2-7 TRBV5-1 medium-sized CASSSNYRGVYEQYF
TRBJ1-4 TRBV4-1 large CASSGHRSGNEKLFF
TRBJ2-6 TRBV5-1 medium-sized CASKADGSQSRANVLTF
TRBJ1-5 TRBV6-5 medium-sized CASSYSYRRPNQPQHF
TRBJ2-1 TRBV20-1 medium-sized CSAPSYNEQFF
TRBJ2-3 TRBV2 medium-sized CASSDRGVDTQYF
TRBJ2-3 TRBV4-1 medium-sized CASSQGRRTSAGGDTQYF
TRBJ1-2 TRBV7-2 medium-sized CASSLVRYTF
TRBJ2-2 TRBV2 medium-sized CASSTKRGGTGELFF
TRBJ2-4 TRBV18 medium-sized CASSPRSGSAMAKNIQYF
TRBJ2-3 TRBV4-1 medium-sized CASSQVRTSDTDTQYF
TRBJ2-5 TRBV25-1 medium-sized CASSESGETQYF
TRBJ2-2 TRBV4-1 medium-sized CASSQAGLAGVGRGELFF
TRBJ2-3 TRBV2 medium-sized CASRPIFSSLATDRGTQYF
TRBJ1-2 TRBV29-1 medium-sized CSVSTGVRGYTF
TRBJ2-7 TRBV6-1 medium-sized CASSLTVGYEQYF
TRBJ1-5 TRBV6-1 medium-sized CASSEWGLGNQPQHF
TRBJ1-1 TRBV20-1 medium-sized CSARGRAGLF
TRBJ1-2 TRBV20-1 medium-sized CSARGPYGYTF
TRBJ2-7 TRBV5-1 medium-sized CASSSGTAYEQYF
TRBJ1-1 TRBV29-1 medium-sized CSVWGATGFTMNTEAFF
TRBJ2-4 TRBV2 medium-sized CASSETGGYRLAKNIQYF
TRBJ1-6 TRBV30 medium-sized CAWNPGVPRNSPLHF
TRBJ2-2 TRBV5-4 medium-sized CASSDRGRYTGELFF
TRBJ1-1 TRBV21-1 medium-sized CASSKAMDQGTGMNTEAFF
TRBJ2-3 TRBV11-3 large CASSLRDGRNTDTQYF
TRBJ1-3 TRBV6-5 medium-sized CATKGRFSGNTIYF
TRBJ2-3 TRBV7-2 medium-sized CASSLFGTDTQYF
TRBJ2-2 TRBV19 large CASHRGTLTGELFF
TRBJ2-3 TRBV11-2 medium-sized CASSLRTSGSTDTQYF
TRBJ2-5 TRBV5-1 medium-sized CASLGQETQYF
TRBJ1-4 TRBV15 medium-sized CATSMGVTNEKLFF
TRBJ1-4 TRBV5-1 medium-sized CASRTGGGDGEKLFF
TRBJ1-5 TRBV19 medium-sized CASSPDSNQPQHF
TRBJ2-7 TRBV7-2 medium-sized CASSPFQTSPEQYF
TRBJ2-1 TRBV29-1 medium-sized CSVAVWREGVYNEQFF
TRBJ2-1 TRBV12-5 medium-sized CASGLVLSAFSREGPLNNEQFF
TRBJ2-1 TRBV5-1 medium-sized CASSFLRQGAHNEQFF
TRBJ2-7 TRBV11-2 medium-sized CASSTNNHEQYF
TRBJ1-2 TRBV6-1 large CASSEDYGYTF